This T cell receptor (beta chain) was recorded in a study of cytomegalovirus exposure and HLA in healthy donors (TCRdb year 2017). Regarding the study in general: An earlier analysis of 587 of the donors reported approximately 280 Gb of sequence data and around 100 million unique TCR beta sequences obtained from approximately 180 million T cells. Approximately 300 gigabases of sequencing data and 91 million or so unique TCR sequences made up an early release that covered under 750 HLA-typed donors. Of the roughly 400 genotyped donors, 65% to 90% fell in the genetic ancestry cluster associated with self-reported Caucasian donors. The study aimed to test whether cataloging public T cell receptors could reveal signatures of past pathogen exposure. Using immunosequencing, the study profiled T cell repertoires from 500 to 800 subjects and related those repertoires to cytomegalovirus serostatus. In addition to the first cohort of 666 subjects, a separate validation cohort of 130 or so different subjects was used. High-throughput TCR immunosequencing, statistical association of individual TCRs with disease status, and machine learning were combined to predict cytomegalovirus infection status. To study patterns of TCR occurrence, a later analysis re-analyzed previously published TCR beta repertoires from around 700 donors and added high-resolution HLA genotyping. Rather than drawing on any new phenotypic data, the later analysis identified candidate immune exposures from TCR beta sequences and the way those sequences occurred across donors. To decide whether each TCR beta V gene segment behaved as functional or pseudogenic, an earlier analysis of approximately 620 of the donors relied on high-throughput TCR beta sequencing. Donor age, sex, ethnicity and CMV serostatus were collected together with the repertoire data. Genome-wide SNP genotypes for about three fifths of the roughly 670 donors were used in a later genetic analysis, which treated that subset as a discovery cohort. All discovery cohort repertoires had been generated using a single sequencing platform. HLA typing covered class I and class II loci at four-digit resolution. The number of donors typed differed by locus, with about 629-630 for A, B, C, DRB1 and DQB1, 522 for DQA1, 600 to 610 for DPA1, and about 450 for DPB1. Several DR-DQ haplotypes were treated as single units for association and clustering because of strong linkage in the cohort. On average, 235,054 unique TCR beta nucleotide sequences were sequenced per donor among a few hundred genotyped donors of the cohort, with 15% to 20% of those sequences being non-productive. The investigation overall reported the following: Correlated functional status among segregating V segments might be attributable to linkage disequilibrium, but an unknown experimental factor could not be ruled out. Broadly in line with IMGT annotations, most TCR beta V segments showed up in productive rearrangements about 87% or about 30% of the time in an earlier analysis of 587 of the donors. Most TCR sequences were seen in very few donors, while some public TCRs were found in many individuals. Presence/absence analyses assumed roughly uniform sequencing depth across donors, an assumption that may not hold. A later genetic analysis reported fewer N-insertions in productive TCRs among donors in an Asian-associated ancestry cluster than the approximately 670-donor mean. Because the 87-base-pair reads could not distinguish some IMGT-functional V segments, including TRBV6-2 and TRBV6-3, those segments were excluded. The earlier analysis of about 600 of the donors excluded 15 to 20 rarely observed V segments, including chromosome 9 orphons, because counts were too low. A further reported finding was that TCR beta sequences accurately predicted the HLA-A and HLA-B alleles for most subjects in the first cohort. A group of highly shared sequence variants was considered likely to be a technical artifact of the sequencing pipeline. A later analysis found that TCR association rates varied across HLA loci, with DRB1 alleles showing the most associated TCRs and HLA-C alleles the fewest. Compared with equally common non-associated chains, HLA-associated TCR beta chains in a later analysis were more clonally expanded and had lower generation probabilities. In a later genetic analysis, a missense DCLRE1C variant was associated with V-gene and J-gene trimming of TCR beta chains, and the association was replicated in an independent cohort. When HLA alleles, especially DR and DQ, strongly co-occurred, attributing TCR associations to individual alleles was difficult. Because HLA typing was unavailable for some donors at each locus, only the typed subset was used in association tests. Immune exposure information for the cohort was limited to CMV serostatus. Three of the identified cytomegalovirus-associated TCR beta chains were confirmed in vitro to be specific for cytomegalovirus antigens. A later analysis associated about 17,000 TCR beta sequences with specific HLA alleles at a false discovery rate of 0.05. According to a later analysis, most CMV-associated TCR beta chains appeared to be HLA-restricted, and the HLA associations seemed to be driven largely by CMV exposure. The authors suggested that the approach could potentially be generalized to other disease states and immunological phenotypes. Cytomegalovirus status was reported to be diagnosed by the classifier with high specificity and sensitivity in both the original and validation cohorts. A total of 150 to 200 TCR beta chains were listed by the study as associated with cytomegalovirus. In this cohort, only TCR beta chains were sequenced, and detectable features were limited by the absence of alpha or paired-chain data. According to a later analysis, parvovirus B19, influenza, CMV and Epstein-Barr virus appeared linked to several top co-occurrence clusters.

As for this clone: This clone's antigen is unknown. No base quality values were provided; no much bigger clone lies one nucleotide off.

CDR1 and CDR2 are drawn from the germline V gene (reference sequence): PRHDT, FYEKMQ. V lost 4 bases and J lost 5 bases; the stretch between them is 15 bases long. The CDR3 holds 14 amino acids from the cysteine to the phenylalanine. Just CDR3 DNA is preserved here, 42 bases in frame from base 1. The cohort consisted of 666 healthy bone marrow donors. At the time of sampling, all cohort members were nominally healthy, though unrecorded immune exposures were likely present. The donor tested CMV seronegative, placing the donor among the 350 to 400 seronegative members of the cohort. A peripheral blood sample was provided by each donor, and peripheral blood mononuclear cells were used for TCR beta sequencing. Genomic DNA extraction from the blood cell samples was performed with the Qiagen DNeasy Blood Extraction Kit. Library preparation was by the immunoSEQ multiplex PCR assay. A mixture of 60 forward primers for TCR Vbeta segments and 13 reverse primers for TCR Jbeta segments was used in the multiplex PCR. A multiplex PCR assay on genomic DNA amplified the CDR3 region of rearranged TCR beta genes. The amplified TCR beta libraries were sequenced on the Illumina HiSeq System as 87-base-pair reads. The authors' pipeline ran thus. In a later analysis, roughly 80 million unique TCR beta chains were counted across the 500 to 850 repertoires, and some 10 million of these chains were shared by at least two donors. Raw reads were error-corrected and collapsed into unique sequences by a nearest-neighbor algorithm in which closely related sequences were merged to remove PCR and sequencing errors. CDR3 sequences were aligned to IMGT reference sequences to assign V, D and J gene segments. Each retained sequence needed at least a six-nucleotide match to both a V gene segment and a J gene segment. A rearrangement counted as productive if the CDR3 had no stop codons and remained in frame with V and J, and every other rearrangement counted as non-productive. Following IMGT convention, CDR3 was defined as the stretch from the second conserved V-encoded cysteine to the conserved J-encoded phenylalanine. The earlier analysis of 450 to 750 of the donors excluded any sequence lacking an unambiguous match to a single V gene segment. An earlier analysis of under 750 of the donors called V segments functional above 56.7% productive rearrangements and segregating when the between-donor standard deviation exceeded 5%. A statistical classification framework was developed to diagnose cytomegalovirus status using the catalog of TCR beta chain sequences. In a later analysis, V and J genes were assigned by comparing TCR nucleotide sequences against IMGT/GENE-DB human TR gene sequences. In a later analysis, CDR3 sequences and most-parsimonious VDJ recombination scenarios were assigned using the TCRdist pipeline. In a later analysis, each TCR beta chain was defined by its CDR3 amino acid sequence together with its V-gene family, and reads lacking a unique V-gene family were excluded. To address suspected cross-contamination and a sequencing artifact, a later analysis removed a few hundred highly shared, low-generation-probability nucleotide sequences. A later analysis calculated a clonal expansion index for each public chain from normalized within-repertoire ranks of inferred template counts. In a later analysis, generation probabilities were computed with a VDJ recombination model fitted to out-of-frame rearrangements, and the resulting probabilities were checked against IGoR. In a later analysis, hypergeometric tests were used to score TCR-TCR, TCR-HLA and TCR-CMV co-occurrence, with a repertoire-size bias correction applied to TCR pairs. False discovery rates were estimated in a later analysis by permuting HLA or CMV assignments 20 times. A later analysis grouped co-occurring TCRs with DBSCAN, adding TCRdist sequence similarity when clustering within HLA-allele-positive subsets. Repertoires with fewer than 30,000 or more than 120,000 public chains were left out of co-occurrence clustering, as were five repertoires with anomalous nucleotide sharing. In TCRdb, the immuneACCESS table is reduced to in-frame sequences with V and J assigned. These tables do not hold every clone; where another copy was compared, an unresolved V gene accounts for under half, and the others remain unexplained. V, J and clone size derive from that table, while D and trimming were established from the DNA sequence. The sample yields about 190,000 clones; about 87% were counted once. Over 1% of the sample rests with the top ten.

Rearrangement joined TRBV13 to TRBJ2-7; TRBD1 might be the D gene, on 6 matching bases. The clonotype comes from a man aged 25 to 40 in good health and CMV-seronegative. Specimen: PBMCs. The DNA reads as follows: TGTGCCAGCAGCTCCGGGACCGGGACACACGAGCAGTACTTC. This gives the protein CASSSGTGTHEQYF.